What follows are 13 T cell receptor beta chains derived from one specimen sequenced in a study of T cell therapy after organ transplantation. What these receptors recognize is not known. Sequencing was performed with immunoSEQ multiplex PCR; in TCRdb, only in-frame clones are kept and a portion is missing. The profile shows 40,000 to 60,000 clones, roughly 93% of them singletons. The sample in question was CD8+ T cells from blood, obtained before autologous CMV-specific T cell therapy. These receptors came from a human patient who had received a solid organ transplant and had CMV disease.

The chain's CDR3 is CASSSAGWGYTF. CDR3 DNA: TGTGCCAGCAGTTCCGCGGGATGGGGCTACACCTTC. The chain joins TRBV27 to TRBJ1-2; D call uncertain. With 4 bases removed from V and 8 bases from J, the gap between germline ends came to 11 bases. CDR3 length: 12 amino acids. Looked up from germline, CDR1 is MNHEY and CDR2 is SMNVEV (reference sequence).

About this clone: Relative to the germline gene, one junction end is altered; a read error may explain this. V is TRBV7-7 and J is TRBJ2-5, with 12 positions matching TRBD2. CDR3 length equals 18 residues. CDR1 is SSHAT and CDR2 is FNYEAQ in the germline V gene (reference sequence). CDR3 nucleotides: TGTGCTAGCAGCCACGAACCACTAGCGGGGGGCATGCAAGAGACCCAGTACTTC. Translated: CASSHEPLAGGMQETQYF. Full variable domain (remainder filled in from reference TRBV7-7 and TRBJ2-5): GAGVSQSPRYKVTKRGQDVTLRCDPISSHATLYWYQQALGQGPEFLTYFNYEAQPDKSGLPSDRFSAERPEGSISTLTIQRTEQRDSAMYRCASSHEPLAGGMQETQYFGPGTRLLVL.

The chain couples TRBV19 to TRBJ1-2, with D hard to call. This CDR3 is built from 13 residues. Germline loops: CDR1 LNHDA, CDR2 SQIVND (reference sequence). V lost 1 base and J lost 7, with 10 bases in between. CDR3 sequence (DNA): TGTGCCAGTAGTATAGGTAGGGCTGGTGGCTACACCTTC. This encodes CASSIGRAGGYTF.

The chain combines TRBV4-2 with TRBJ2-5; TRBD1 might be the D (6 bases). The J call is in doubt because the DNA end fits TRBJ2-7 better. CDR3 length: 15 amino acids. Germline assignment: CDR1 LGHNA and CDR2 YNFKEQ. In nucleotides, the CDR3 is TGTGCCAGCAGCCAAGCTGCTGGACAGATCGTCGAGCAGTACTTC. Translating gives CASSQAAGQIVEQYF.

This clone was recorded only once. The V and J genes are TRBV15 and TRBJ1-5; D is unclear. Deletions cut 0 bases from V and 6 bases from J, with 12 bases between. Germline CDR1 and CDR2: LNHNV and YYDKDF (reference sequence). The CDR3 totals 15 residues. The CDR3 reads CATSRDGTAAQPQHF. The CDR3, as DNA: TGTGCCACCAGCAGAGATGGTACAGCCGCTCAGCCCCAGCATTTT.

V and J are TRBV18 and TRBJ1-2, with D possibly matching TRBD1 (6 bases). The CDR3 totals 19 residues. Per germline, CDR1 KGHSH and CDR2 LQKENI. Trimming took 0 bases from V and 3 from J, leaving 23 bases between them. This CDR3 reads CASSPPAGTGRVGDYGYTF. The CDR3 region has the DNA TGTGCCAGCTCACCACCGGCCGGAACAGGGCGGGTCGGGGACTATGGCTACACCTTC.

The genes are TRBV5-1 and TRBJ1-1; D is unclear. This CDR3 spans 15 amino acids. The germline CDR1 and CDR2 sequences are SGHRS and YFSETQ. V lost 0 bases and J 0 bases, leaving 9 bases between the germline ends. In DNA form, the CDR3 reads TGCGCCAGCAGCTTGGAACAACGGATGAACACTGAAGCTTTCTTT. It encodes CASSLEQRMNTEAFF.

V gene TRBV27 combines with J gene TRBJ1-6; 9 bases map to TRBD1. Losses at the gene ends were 6 bases for V and 9 bases for J; bases not matched to a gene: 0. This CDR3 region has 12 residues. CDR1 is MNHEY and CDR2 is SMNVEV in the germline V gene (reference sequence). The CDR3 protein is CASRTGGSPLHF. The CDR3 coding sequence is TGTGCCAGCAGGACAGGGGGTTCACCCCTCCACTTT.

The chain employs TRBV5-1 and TRBJ2-7; D is perhaps TRBD1 (7 bases). V was clipped by 0 bases and J by 1 base, with 11 bases between them. This CDR3 is 15 amino acids long. Germline CDR1 is SGHRS and CDR2 is YFSETQ. CDR3 in amino acids: CASSLVPGGSYEQYF. CDR3 coding DNA: TGCGCCAGCAGCTTGGTCCCAGGGGGGTCCTACGAGCAGTACTTC.

The chain joins TRBV27 to TRBJ1-4; 9 positions agree with TRBD1. This CDR3 region has 13 residues. Germline CDR1 and CDR2: MNHEY and SMNVEV (reference sequence). The J segment lost 8 bases and the V segment lost 10 bases, leaving 8 bases of the junction unmatched. CDR3 bases: TGTGCCACCTTGGACAGGGGTGGGGAAAAACTGTTTTTT. Encoded protein: CATLDRGGEKLFF.

The rearrangement links TRBV6-5 to TRBJ1-1, with D maybe TRBD1 (5 bases). This CDR3 contains 15 residues. Germline CDR1 MNHEY, CDR2 SVGAGI. V lost 3 bases, J lost 4 bases, and 15 bases lay in between. This CDR3 is CASSYFSGGGTEAFF. In DNA form, the CDR3 reads TGTGCCAGCAGTTATTTTAGCGGCGGGGGCACTGAAGCTTTCTTT.

The chain combines TRBV27 with TRBJ2-2; TRBD1 is a possible D gene (6 bases). The germline gives CDR1 MNHEY, CDR2 SMNVEV (reference sequence). The length of the CDR3 is 15 residues. Trimming took 6 bases from V and 2 from J, leaving 13 bases between them. CDR3 protein: CASRYGQTNTGELFF. The DNA of the CDR3 is TGTGCCAGCAGGTACGGACAGACCAACACCGGGGAGCTGTTTTTT.

The CDR3 DNA sequence: TGTGCCAGCAGCTGGACTGTAGTGAATGAAAAACTGTTTTTT. Translated: CASSWTVVNEKLFF. V and J are TRBV7-9 and TRBJ1-4, with D hard to call. V dropped 4 bases and J dropped 5 bases, with 11 bases sitting between them. Germline lookup yields CDR1 SEHNR and CDR2 FQNEAQ (reference sequence). This CDR3 has 14 amino acids.